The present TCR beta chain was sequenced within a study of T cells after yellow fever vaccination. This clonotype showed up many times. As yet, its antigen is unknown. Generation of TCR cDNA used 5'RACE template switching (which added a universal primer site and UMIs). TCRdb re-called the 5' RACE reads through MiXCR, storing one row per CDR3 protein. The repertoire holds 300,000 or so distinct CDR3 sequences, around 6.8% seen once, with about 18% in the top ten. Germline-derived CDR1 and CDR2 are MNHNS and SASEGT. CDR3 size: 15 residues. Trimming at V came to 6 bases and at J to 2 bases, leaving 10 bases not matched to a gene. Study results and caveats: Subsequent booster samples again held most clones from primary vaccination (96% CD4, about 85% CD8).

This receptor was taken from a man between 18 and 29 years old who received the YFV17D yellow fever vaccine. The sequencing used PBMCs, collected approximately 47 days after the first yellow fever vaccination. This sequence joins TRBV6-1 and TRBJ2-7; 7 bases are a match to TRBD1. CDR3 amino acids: CASSSNRGHTYEQYV. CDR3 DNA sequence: TGTGCCAGCAGCTCTAACAGGGGCCATACCTACGAGCAGTACGTC.